These 24 T cell receptor beta chains share one sample of origin, sequenced in a study of blood T cell repertoires in COVID-19. Repertoires were generated with immunoSEQ multiplex PCR, while TCRdb's copy carries only in-frame clones and drops some. Found here are under 50,000 clones, about 81% of them singletons; the top ten hold about 4.4%. The sequencing sample was made of peripheral blood. These receptors all come from a man aged 50-60 years with active COVID-19.

The chain has TRBV6-5 and TRBJ2-5, with 11 bases aligning to TRBD2. Trimming removed 9 bases from V and 5 bases from J; junction bases left unmatched: 5. The CDR3 sequence is 13 residues long. Germline CDR1 MNHEY, CDR2 SVGAGI. CDR3 in DNA: TGTGCCAGGAATAGCGGGGGGGCGGAGACCCAGTACTTC. This gives the protein CARNSGGAETQYF.

V usage is TRBV27 and J usage is TRBJ2-3; maybe TRBD1 (5 bases). This CDR3 has 16 residues. Germline values: CDR1 MNHEY, CDR2 SMNVEV (reference sequence). The V end was cut by 10 bases, the J end by 0 bases, with 20 bases between. This CDR3 reads CAINAVGQGSTDTQYF. The CDR3 DNA is TGTGCCATCAATGCTGTCGGCCAGGGAAGCACAGATACGCAGTATTTT.

This clone has a handful of counts. The rearrangement joins TRBV19 to TRBJ1-6; 12 bases align to TRBD1. The CDR3 is 14 amino acids. The V gene's germline CDR1 is LNHDA and CDR2 SQIVND (reference sequence). V lost 6 bases to trimming and J lost 10 bases; unmatched junction nucleotides: 4. The CDR3, as DNA: TGTGCCAGTAGGTCCGGGACAGGGGGCTCACCCCTCCACTTT. The encoded protein is CASRSGTGGSPLHF.

This sequence joins TRBV27 and TRBJ1-1; 9 bases are a match to TRBD1. The germline gives CDR1 MNHEY, CDR2 SMNVEV (reference sequence). V shed 5 bases, J shed 4 bases, and the junction held 8 bases outside the gene matches. The CDR3 extends over 15 amino acids. The CDR3 protein is CASSTWTGAGTEAFF. CDR3 nucleotide sequence: TGTGCCAGCAGTACATGGACAGGGGCAGGCACTGAAGCTTTCTTT.

The V gene is TRBV18, the J gene TRBJ2-1, with 11 bases matching TRBD2. The CDR3 sequence is 16 residues long. Per germline, CDR1 KGHSH and CDR2 LQKENI. J was trimmed by 5 bases and V by 6 bases; bases with no gene match: 9. The DNA of the CDR3 is TGTGCCAGCTCGCGTCCCCCGGGACTAGCGGACAATGAGCAGTTCTTC. Amino acids: CASSRPPGLADNEQFF.

The rearrangement links TRBV7-2 to TRBJ2-2; 13 nucleotides agree with TRBD2. The CDR3 is made up of 17 amino acids. V lost 5 bases to trimming and J lost 1 base; unmatched junction nucleotides: 4. CDR1 and CDR2 from the germline V gene are SGHTA and FQGNSA. The DNA of the CDR3 is TGTGCCAGCAGCCTATGGACTAGCGGGGGGAACACCGGGGAGCTGTTTTTT. Encoded protein: CASSLWTSGGNTGELFF.

The chain combines TRBV4-3 with TRBJ2-6; 9 bases agree with TRBD2. V trimming: 1 base; J trimming: 0 bases; junction bases outside the gene matches: 10. CDR1 and CDR2 (germline): LGHNA, YSLEER. The CDR3 covers 20 residues. Written as DNA, the CDR3 is TGCGCCAGCAGCCAAGGGAGTATAGCGGGGGCCGTCTCTGGGGCCAACGTCCTGACTTTC. Protein product: CASSQGSIAGAVSGANVLTF.

The V and J genes are TRBV12-3 or TRBV12-4 and TRBJ2-1; unclear D gene. The CDR3 has 12 residues. V was clipped by 3 bases and J by 5 bases, with 5 bases between them. The CDR3 DNA reads as TGTGCCAGCAGTTTCCGGGACAATGAGCAGTTCTTC. It codes for CASSFRDNEQFF.

The genes are TRBV7-2 and TRBJ1-5, with a weak D call TRBD1 (5 bases). Germline V gene data show CDR1 as SGHTA and CDR2 as FQGNSA. The CDR3 is 17 residues long. V gave up 1 base and J gave up 2 bases, with 15 bases separating them. The CDR3 is CASSLVLGQRGNQPQHF. CDR3 DNA sequence: TGTGCCAGCAGCTTAGTTTTGGGGCAGCGGGGCAATCAGCCCCAGCATTTT.

This clone was counted once. J is TRBJ2-2 and V is TRBV10-3; unclear D gene. This CDR3 is 14 amino acids long. Looked up from germline, CDR1 is ENHRY and CDR2 is SYGVKD. V was shortened by 4 bases and J by 4 bases, with 10 bases between the two germline ends. The CDR3 region has the DNA TGTGCCATCAGTGCCAGACTCCGCACCGGGGAGCTGTTTTTT. It encodes CAISARLRTGELFF.

The rearrangement uses TRBV21-1 and TRBJ2-3; the table's TRBD2 call for D was not verified on the DNA. TRBV21-1 is a known pseudogene. The CDR3 consists of 16 residues. The DNA for the CDR3 is TGTGCCAGCAGCACCGAGCGGGGGAAACGCACAGATACGCAGTATTTT. It translates to CASSTERGKRTDTQYF.

The V call is TRBV27, the J call TRBJ2-3, with D perhaps matching TRBD2 (5 bases). The germline V gene encodes CDR1 MNHEY and CDR2 SMNVEV (reference sequence). CDR3 length: 13 amino acids. The V end was cut by 11 bases, the J end by 0 bases, with 12 bases between. In DNA, the CDR3 is TGTGCCTCGAGGGAGTCTAGCACAGATACGCAGTATTTT. It codes for CASRESSTDTQYF.

The chain uses TRBV7-9 and TRBJ1-5, with 7 bases that match TRBD1. Germline-derived CDR1 and CDR2 are SEHNR and FQNEAQ (reference sequence). The CDR3 length is 15 residues. With V trimmed by 4 bases and J by 2 bases, 5 bases remained unmatched. In nucleotides, the CDR3 is TGTGCCAGCAGCTCCGGGACAGTGGGCAATCAGCCCCAGCATTTT. This sequence encodes CASSSGTVGNQPQHF.

The genes are TRBV7-9 and TRBJ2-5; TRBD2 aligns across 14 bases. The CDR3 length is 17 residues. After removal of 5 bases from V and 0 bases from J, the junction contained 5 bases not matched to a gene. Germline values: CDR1 SEHNR, CDR2 FQNEAQ (reference sequence). The CDR3 here is CASSPGLAGGNQETQYF. DNA of the CDR3: TGTGCCAGCAGCCCAGGACTAGCGGGGGGCAACCAAGAGACCCAGTACTTC.

The rearrangement joins TRBV11-2 to TRBJ1-4; a possible D gene is TRBD1 (5 bases). CDR3 length: 14 amino acids. CDR1 and CDR2 from the germline V gene are SGHAT and FQNNGV. V shed 7 bases and J shed 10 bases, with 19 bases lying between them. The CDR3 sequence: CASTTTGREAKLFF. As DNA, the CDR3 is TGTGCCAGCACCACGACGGGGCGGGAGGCAAAACTGTTTTTT. Complete variable domain (other parts from reference TRBV11-2 and TRBJ1-4): EAGVAQSPRYKIIEKRQSVAFWCNPISGHATLYWYQQILGQGPKLLIQFQNNGVVDDSQLPKDRFSAERLKGVDSTLKIQPAKLEDSAVYLCASTTTGREAKLFFGSGTQLSVL.

V gene TRBV5-8 combines with J gene TRBJ2-4, with D possibly matching TRBD1 (6 bases). Germline loops: CDR1 SGHTS, CDR2 YDEGEE. This CDR3 has 12 amino acids. Deletions cut 1 base from V and 7 bases from J, with 6 bases between. The CDR3 region has the DNA TGTGCCAGCAGCTTGAGGGGGAACATTCAGTACTTC. This gives the protein CASSLRGNIQYF.

Details on this clone: One end of the junction is discordant with germline, which a read error may explain. This chain connects TRBV7-2 to TRBJ2-5; 13 bases line up with TRBD2. The CDR3 is 14 amino acids. Germline V gene lookup returns CDR1 SGHTA and CDR2 FQGNSA. The CDR3 protein is CACSPGLAGDLQYF. As DNA, the CDR3 is TGTGCCTGCAGCCCTGGACTAGCGGGGGACCTCCAGTACTTC.

The chain couples TRBV6-1 to TRBJ2-1, with TRBD2 matching over 12 bases. Losses at the gene ends were 2 bases for V and 9 bases for J; bases not matched to a gene: 11. The CDR3 loop spans 17 amino acids. Germline V gene lookup returns CDR1 MNHNS and CDR2 SASEGT. The CDR3 reads CASSELFSGLAGFEQFF. CDR3 sequence (DNA): TGTGCCAGCAGTGAATTATTTTCGGGACTAGCGGGTTTTGAGCAGTTCTTC.

J is TRBJ1-4 and V is TRBV2, with no clear D. Trimming took 1 base from V and 3 from J, leaving 15 bases between them. The CDR3 runs 17 residues. Germline CDR1 is SNHLY and CDR2 is FYNNEI. CDR3 sequence: CASSEGITRPANEKLFF. In DNA, the CDR3 is TGTGCCAGCAGTGAAGGAATCACCCGCCCAGCTAATGAAAAACTGTTTTTT.

The CDR3 DNA reads TGTGCCAGCAGCCACGGGGATTCCTATAATTCACCCCTCCACTTT. Residues: CASSHGDSYNSPLHF. The chain has TRBV9 and TRBJ1-6; D unclear. V was trimmed by 4 bases and J by 1 base, leaving 9 bases between them. This CDR3 region has 15 residues. CDR1 and CDR2 from the germline V gene are SGDLS and YYNGEE.

The gene calls are TRBV9 and TRBJ2-5; a possible D gene is TRBD1 (6 bases). The germline V gene encodes CDR1 SGDLS and CDR2 YYNGEE. V shed 5 bases and J shed 2 bases, with 13 bases lying between them. The CDR3 consists of 14 residues. In DNA form, the CDR3 reads TGTGCCAGCAGTCCCGGACAGCAACAAGAGACCCAGTACTTC. Residues: CASSPGQQQETQYF.

The rearrangement uses TRBV5-1 and TRBJ2-1; the D gene is possibly TRBD2 (5 bases). CDR1 is SGHRS and CDR2 is YFSETQ in the germline V gene. V was shortened by 1 base and J by 0 bases, with 8 bases between the two germline ends. CDR3 length equals 15 residues. CDR3 sequence reads: CASSLRGSSYNEQFF. CDR3 bases: TGCGCCAGCAGCTTGCGAGGGAGCTCCTACAATGAGCAGTTCTTC.

The chain has TRBV7-2 and TRBJ1-6; perhaps TRBD1 as D (5 bases). The CDR3 is made up of 14 amino acids. Per germline, CDR1 SGHTA and CDR2 FQGNSA. V gave up 3 bases and J gave up 9 bases, with 12 bases separating them. The CDR3 spells CASSLGRGGSPLHF. The CDR3 DNA follows: TGTGCCAGCAGCTTGGGGCGGGGAGGTTCACCCCTCCACTTT. Drawing the rest from reference TRBV7-2 and TRBJ1-6, the complete variable domain is GAGVSQSPSNKVTEKGKDVELRCDPISGHTALYWYRQSLGQGLEFLIYFQGNSAPDKSGLPSDRFSAERTGGSVSTLTIQRTQQEDSAVYLCASSLGRGGSPLHFGNGTRLTVT.

The chain couples TRBV9 to TRBJ2-5; D remains ambiguous. Per germline, CDR1 SGDLS and CDR2 YYNGEE. Trimming left V 0 bases short and J 1 base short, with 7 bases between. This CDR3 has 14 amino acids. The CDR3 DNA sequence: TGTGCCAGCAGCGTAGAACTAACCCAAGAGACCCAGTACTTC. Encoded protein: CASSVELTQETQYF.